This T cell receptor beta chain was captured in a study of PD-1 blockade in classical Hodgkin lymphoma. Study-level findings and limits: Reasons behind the repertoire differences stay unclear, perhaps disease activity or earlier therapy. Relapsed/refractory patients reportedly had lower baseline diversity than newly diagnosed patients.

The assay was immunoSEQ multiplex PCR, and TCRdb's table has in-frame clones only and misses some. Among approximately 23,000 clones listed, over 90% were seen once. On this clone: Its antigen remains unknown.

Specified time point: newly diagnosed, previously untreated cHL patient sample. Thawed PBMCs underwent magnetic negative selection to yield purified CD4+ T cells. The origin of this receptor is a human donor with classical Hodgkin lymphoma. Sequenced: CD4+ T cells from blood.

The CDR3 sequence: CASSQDGQGRNEQYF. CDR3 bases: TGCGCCAGCAGCCAAGATGGACAGGGCCGGAACGAGCAGTACTTC. V and J are TRBV4-3 and TRBJ2-7; 8 bases line up with TRBD1. The germline V gene encodes CDR1 LGHNA and CDR2 YSLEER. The length of the CDR3 is 15 residues. J gave up 5 bases and V 0 bases, and 6 bases lay outside the gene matches.